This T cell receptor (beta chain) was profiled in a study of blood T cell repertoires in COVID-19 (dated by TCRdb to between 2020 and 2021). Regarding the study in general: The collaborator samples originated in the United States, Italy and Spain and spanned the acute and convalescent phases of COVID-19. Sample metadata almost always included a de-identified subject ID, COVID-19 status, age in years and sex. The repertoires were released in a freely available public database intended as a resource for research on the immune response to SARS-CoV-2. Samples were obtained from the ongoing ImmuneRACE study (first 160 participants) and from over 1,000 subjects provided by 6 global collaborators. The prospective study material was composed of cDNA or gDNA derived from T cells, B-cell-depleted T cells, or PBMCs. Where available, HLA class I and class II types were obtained from metadata supplied by the sample provider rather than from assay-based typing. Subjects who had been exposed to COVID-19, were actively infected with it, or had recovered from it provided the deeply sampled blood TCRbeta repertoires that made up the dataset. Paper-wide results and their limitations: The quantity of clinical and demographic metadata differed by source and by participant and was supplied without curation.

From cysteine to phenylalanine, the CDR3 is 16 amino acids long. Of all the DNA, just the CDR3 is kept, 48 bases in frame from base 1. In the germline V gene (reference sequence), CDR1 corresponds to LNHDA and CDR2 to SQIVND. Trimming takes 6 bases off V and 1 base off J; junction bases not matched to a gene: 5. Each collaborating institution followed its own protocols to collect whole blood in K2EDTA tubes. Collaborator samples were shipped for TCRbeta analysis as frozen whole blood, isolated PBMCs, or DNA extracted from either sample type. TCRbeta CDR3 regions were amplified from genomic DNA using the immunoSEQ Assay, a bias-controlled multiplex PCR. The published analysis was carried out like this. The number of nucleated cells in each sample was estimated by amplification of reference gene primers within the assay. To quantify the absolute abundance of each unique TCRbeta CDR3 rearrangement, sequence reads were collapsed and filtered. For each sample, productive Simpson clonality was calculated as the square root of Simpson's diversity index over productive rearrangements. TCRdb limited this immuneACCESS table to in-frame rearrangements with V and J called. A share of clones is missing; checked studies link under half to unresolved V genes, and the rest is unexplained. D and trimming were read from the DNA, whereas the V and J calls and clone size are those reported in that table. In all, the sample holds around 100,000 clones, and 80% to 90% of those were seen once. The ten largest clones capture about 2% of the sample.

As regards this clone: Its specific antigen is unknown. No clone much larger than this one lies a single base away; base qualities are absent.

The chain links TRBV19 with TRBJ1-5; 11 middle bases align to TRBD1. The material sequenced was peripheral blood. This clonotype was sampled from a human donor in a cohort sampled during active COVID-19. The nucleotide sequence reads TGTGCCAGTAGCCTGGACAGGGGGCGCAGCAATCAGCCCCAGCATTTT. This gives the protein CASSLDRGRSNQPQHF.